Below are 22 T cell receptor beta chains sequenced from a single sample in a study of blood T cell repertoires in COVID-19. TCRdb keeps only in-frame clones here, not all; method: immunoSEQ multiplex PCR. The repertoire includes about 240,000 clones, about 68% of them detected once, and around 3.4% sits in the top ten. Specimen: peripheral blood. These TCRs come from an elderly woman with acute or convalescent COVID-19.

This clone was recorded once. CDR3 DNA sequence: TGTGCCACCCAACAAAACCTCGACAATCAGCCCCAGCATTTT. Translation: CATQQNLDNQPQHF. This sequence joins TRBV28 and TRBJ1-5; D gene uncertain. The germline V and J ends were trimmed by 10 bases and 3 bases, with 16 bases remaining between them. The CDR3 loop spans 14 amino acids. The germline V gene has CDR1 MDHEN and CDR2 SYDVKM.

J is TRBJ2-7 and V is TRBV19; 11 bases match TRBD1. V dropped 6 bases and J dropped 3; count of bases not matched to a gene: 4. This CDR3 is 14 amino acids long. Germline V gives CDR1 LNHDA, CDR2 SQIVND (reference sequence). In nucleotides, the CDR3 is TGTGCCAGTAGCTGGACAGGGGGCCGCTACGAGCAGTACTTC. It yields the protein CASSWTGGRYEQYF.

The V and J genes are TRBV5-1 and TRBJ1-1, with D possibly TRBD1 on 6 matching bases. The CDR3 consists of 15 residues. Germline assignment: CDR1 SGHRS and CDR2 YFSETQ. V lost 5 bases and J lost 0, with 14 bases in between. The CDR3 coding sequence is TGCGCCAGCAGGTTTCGATGGGACATGAACACTGAAGCTTTCTTT. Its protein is CASRFRWDMNTEAFF.

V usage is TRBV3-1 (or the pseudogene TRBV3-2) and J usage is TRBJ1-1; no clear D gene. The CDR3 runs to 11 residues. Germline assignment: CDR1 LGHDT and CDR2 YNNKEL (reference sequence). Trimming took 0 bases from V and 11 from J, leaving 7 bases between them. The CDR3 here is CASSQEARAFF. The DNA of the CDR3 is TGTGCCAGCAGCCAAGAGGCGAGGGCTTTCTTT.

The CDR3 sequence: CASSPGQGRWYGYTF. The CDR3 DNA follows: TGTGCCAGCAGCCCCGGACAGGGGAGGTGGTATGGCTACACCTTC. The chain links TRBV11-2 to TRBJ1-2; 9 nucleotides align to TRBD1. Germline V lookup: CDR1 SGHAT, CDR2 FQNNGV. J was trimmed by 5 bases and V by 5 bases; bases with no gene match: 9. The CDR3 extends over 15 amino acids.

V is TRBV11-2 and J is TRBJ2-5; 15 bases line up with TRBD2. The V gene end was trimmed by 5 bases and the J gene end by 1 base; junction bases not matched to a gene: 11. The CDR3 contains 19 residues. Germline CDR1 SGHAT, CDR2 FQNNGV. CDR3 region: CASSGPGTSGGYIQETQYF. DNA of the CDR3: TGTGCCAGCAGCGGGCCCGGGACTAGCGGGGGGTACATCCAAGAGACCCAGTACTTC.

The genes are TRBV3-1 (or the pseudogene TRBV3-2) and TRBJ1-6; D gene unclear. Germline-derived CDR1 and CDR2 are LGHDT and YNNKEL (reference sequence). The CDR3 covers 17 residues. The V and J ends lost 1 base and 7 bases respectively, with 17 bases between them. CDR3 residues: CASSQGNPGVSNSPLHF. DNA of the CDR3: TGTGCCAGCAGCCAAGGGAACCCCGGGGTCTCAAATTCACCCCTCCACTTT.

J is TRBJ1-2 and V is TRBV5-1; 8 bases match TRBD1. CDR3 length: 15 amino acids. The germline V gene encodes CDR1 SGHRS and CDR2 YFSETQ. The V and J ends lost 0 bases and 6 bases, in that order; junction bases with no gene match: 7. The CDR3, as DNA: TGCGCCAGCAGCTTGGACCCCTGGACAGGGAATGGCTACACCTTC. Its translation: CASSLDPWTGNGYTF.

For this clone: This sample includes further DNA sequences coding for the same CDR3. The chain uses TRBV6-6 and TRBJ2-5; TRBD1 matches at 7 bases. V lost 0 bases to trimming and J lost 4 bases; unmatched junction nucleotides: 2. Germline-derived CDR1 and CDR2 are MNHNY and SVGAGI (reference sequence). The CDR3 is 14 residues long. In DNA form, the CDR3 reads TGTGCCAGCAGTTACTCGACAGGGCTAGAGACCCAGTACTTC. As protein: CASSYSTGLETQYF.

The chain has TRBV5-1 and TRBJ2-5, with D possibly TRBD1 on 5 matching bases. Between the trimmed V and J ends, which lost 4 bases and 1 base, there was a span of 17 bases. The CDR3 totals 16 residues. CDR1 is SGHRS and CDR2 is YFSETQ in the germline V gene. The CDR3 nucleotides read TGCGCCAGCAGCAACACCGACAGAGAGATCCAAGAGACCCAGTACTTC. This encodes CASSNTDREIQETQYF.

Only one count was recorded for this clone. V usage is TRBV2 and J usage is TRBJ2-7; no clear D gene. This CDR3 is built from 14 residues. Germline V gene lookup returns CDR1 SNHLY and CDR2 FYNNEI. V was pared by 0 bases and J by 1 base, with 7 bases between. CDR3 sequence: CASSEAPESYEQYF. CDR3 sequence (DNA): TGTGCCAGCAGTGAAGCCCCCGAGTCCTACGAGCAGTACTTC.

The CDR3 DNA follows: TGTGCCATCAGTGGTGACAGGGCAATAACTAACTATGGCTACACCTTC. Amino acid sequence: CAISGDRAITNYGYTF. V usage is TRBV10-3 and J usage is TRBJ1-2; TRBD1 matches at 7 bases. The CDR3 sequence is 16 residues long. Unmatched junction bases numbered 8, after V lost 4 bases and J lost 0 bases. Germline CDR1 is ENHRY and CDR2 is SYGVKD.

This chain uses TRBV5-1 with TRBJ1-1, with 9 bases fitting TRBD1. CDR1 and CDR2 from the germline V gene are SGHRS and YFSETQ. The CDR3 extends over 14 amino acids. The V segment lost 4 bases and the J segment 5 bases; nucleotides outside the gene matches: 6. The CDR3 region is CASSKDRGDTEAFF. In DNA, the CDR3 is TGCGCCAGCAGCAAGGACAGGGGAGATACTGAAGCTTTCTTT.

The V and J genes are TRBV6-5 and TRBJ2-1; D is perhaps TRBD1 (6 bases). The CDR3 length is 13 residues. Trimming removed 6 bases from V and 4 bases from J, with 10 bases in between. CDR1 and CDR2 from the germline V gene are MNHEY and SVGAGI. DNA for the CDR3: TGTGCCAGCAGAGGGGGTGGATACAATGAGCAGTTCTTC. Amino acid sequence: CASRGGGYNEQFF.

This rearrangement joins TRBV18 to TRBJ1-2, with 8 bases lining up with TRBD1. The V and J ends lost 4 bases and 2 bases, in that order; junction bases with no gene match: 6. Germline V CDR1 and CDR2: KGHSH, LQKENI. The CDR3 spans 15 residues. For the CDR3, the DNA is TGTGCCAGCTCACTAGGGACAGGCGAAAACTATGGCTACACCTTC. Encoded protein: CASSLGTGENYGYTF.

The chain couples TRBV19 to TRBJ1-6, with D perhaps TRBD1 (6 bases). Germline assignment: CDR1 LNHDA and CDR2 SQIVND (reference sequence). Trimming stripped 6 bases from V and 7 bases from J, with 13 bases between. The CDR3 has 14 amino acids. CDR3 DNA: TGTGCCAGTAGGCCCACAGGGACCAATTCACCCCTCCACTTT. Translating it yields CASRPTGTNSPLHF.

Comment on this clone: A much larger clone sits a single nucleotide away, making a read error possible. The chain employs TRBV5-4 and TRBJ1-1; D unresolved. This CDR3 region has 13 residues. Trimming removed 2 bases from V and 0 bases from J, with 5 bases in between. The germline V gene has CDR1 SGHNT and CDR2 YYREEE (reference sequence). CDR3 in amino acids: CASSLEMNTEAFF. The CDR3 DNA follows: TGTGCCAGCAGCTTAGAGATGAACACTGAAGCTTTCTTT.

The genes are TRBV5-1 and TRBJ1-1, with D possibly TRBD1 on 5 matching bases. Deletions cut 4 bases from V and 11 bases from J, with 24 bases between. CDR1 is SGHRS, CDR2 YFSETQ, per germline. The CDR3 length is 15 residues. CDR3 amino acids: CASSGLDSQASWAFF. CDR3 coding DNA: TGCGCCAGCAGCGGCCTCGACAGCCAGGCGTCCTGGGCTTTCTTT.

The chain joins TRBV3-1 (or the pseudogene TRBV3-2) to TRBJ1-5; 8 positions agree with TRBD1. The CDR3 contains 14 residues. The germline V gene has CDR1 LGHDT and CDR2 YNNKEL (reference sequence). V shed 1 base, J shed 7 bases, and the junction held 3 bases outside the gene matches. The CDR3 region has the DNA TGTGCCAGCAGCCAAGGGACAGGGAAACAGCCCCAGCATTTT. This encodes CASSQGTGKQPQHF.

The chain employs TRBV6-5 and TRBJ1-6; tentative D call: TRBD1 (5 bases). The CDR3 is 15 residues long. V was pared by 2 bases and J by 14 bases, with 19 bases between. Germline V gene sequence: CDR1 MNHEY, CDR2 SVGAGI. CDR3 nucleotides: TGTGCCAGCAGTTACGATAGCCAGGGAAGTAGTTCCCTCCACTTT. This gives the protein CASSYDSQGSSSLHF.

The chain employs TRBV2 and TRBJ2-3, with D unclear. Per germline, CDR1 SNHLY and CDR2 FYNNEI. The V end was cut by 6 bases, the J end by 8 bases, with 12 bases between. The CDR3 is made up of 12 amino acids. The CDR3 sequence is CASRRAVGTQYF. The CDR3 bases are TGTGCCAGCAGAAGAGCCGTCGGTACGCAGTATTTT.

The CDR3 protein is CASSFRTGLYGYTF. CDR3 sequence (DNA): TGTGCCAGCAGCTTCAGGACAGGCCTCTATGGCTACACCTTC. The gene calls are TRBV7-8 and TRBJ1-2; TRBD1 aligns across 7 bases. The CDR3 is 14 residues long. V dropped 3 bases and J dropped 4; count of bases not matched to a gene: 5. The V gene's germline CDR1 is SGHVS and CDR2 FQNEAQ. Supplemented by reference TRBV7-8 and TRBJ1-2, the full variable domain reads GAGVSQSPRYKVAKRGQDVALRCDPISGHVSLFWYQQALGQGPEFLTYFQNEAQLDKSGLPSDRFFAERPEGSVSTLKIQRTQQEDSAVYLCASSFRTGLYGYTFGSGTRLTVV.